A selection of T cell receptor beta chains follows, all from one sample in a study of blood T cell repertoires in COVID-19. Libraries were prepared by immunoSEQ multiplex PCR; TCRdb keeps only in-frame clonotypes and omits some of them. Of a few hundred thousand clones in the sample, roughly 87% were seen once. Sequenced sample: peripheral blood. All receptors derive from a man aged 18-30 years with active or convalescent COVID-19. Both conserved end residues are trimmed from each CDR3.

V gene | CDR3 protein
TRBV28 | ASRDPGQGYTEAF
TRBV28 | ASSPHGVPMNTEAF
TRBV27 | ASSSSVTGANEKLF
TRBV6-2/TRBV6-3 | ASSSPRTSGGSYEQY
TRBV28 | ASHAPGDSYEQY
TRBV6-5 | ASSYEPNSYNEQF
TRBV6-1 | ASSDRALNTEAF
TRBV5-6 | ASSLGGAGSPLH
TRBV5-8 | ASSLGRLAGVAGELF
TRBV7-6 | ASSRGGTGGWTEAF
TRBV11-2 | ASSLDTIYNEQF
TRBV27 | ASSPRNRTEPLNTEAF
TRBV19 | ASSLPGIGYGYT
TRBV9 | ASSVLVAGETNTGELF
TRBV6-1 | ASSESGGRASWDTQY
TRBV30 | AWSVRVEAF
TRBV7-2 | ASSRGQANQPQH
TRBV13 | ASSGAADRSEAF
TRBV13 | ASSSGRGNQPQH
TRBV13 | ASSGTGQEKLF